The 26 T cell receptor beta chains listed next were all sequenced from one sample in a study of CD8 T cells in ankylosing spondylitis. TCRdb recomputed calls from the 5' RACE reads with MiXCR, one row per CDR3 protein. The sample yields 180,000 or so distinct CDR3 sequences, about 9.9% seen once. Sequences were obtained from blood, either unsorted or a sorted T cell fraction (not recorded which). The receptors were gathered from a male donor with ankylosing spondylitis or in good health (not recorded which).

This clonotype was seen a handful of times. The V and J genes are TRBV20-1 and TRBJ1-6, with D possibly matching TRBD1 (5 bases). CDR1 and CDR2 (germline): DFQATT, SNEGSKA (reference sequence). The CDR3 consists of 13 residues. V was trimmed by 6 bases and J by 10 bases, leaving 16 bases between them. This CDR3 reads CSARWRDDSPLHF. CDR3 nucleotides: TGCAGTGCACGCTGGAGGGACGACTCACCCCTCCACTTT.

The chain employs TRBV27 and TRBJ2-1, with 10 bases lining up with TRBD2. The CDR3 runs to 16 residues. The germline V gene encodes CDR1 MNHEY and CDR2 SMNVEV (reference sequence). Unmatched junction bases numbered 11, after V lost 6 bases and J lost 6 bases. CDR3 amino acids: CASSSAASGGANEQFF. CDR3 in DNA: TGTGCCAGCAGCTCGGCAGCAAGCGGGGGGGCCAATGAGCAGTTCTTC.

At least ten counts were recorded for this clonotype. The J gene is TRBJ2-2, the V gene TRBV29-1; the D gene could be TRBD1 or TRBD2 (5 bases each). V lost 4 bases and J lost 3, with 12 bases in between. Germline V gene lookup returns CDR1 SQVTM and CDR2 ANQGSEA. This CDR3 spans 14 amino acids. The CDR3 sequence: CSVVRGVDTGELFF. CDR3 coding DNA: TGCAGCGTTGTACGGGGCGTTGACACCGGGGAGCTGTTTTTT.

The sample holds many counts of this clonotype. V and J are TRBV5-1 and TRBJ1-1, with 10 bases identical to TRBD1. Germline V lookup: CDR1 SGHRS, CDR2 YFSETQ. V was clipped by 4 bases and J by 5 bases; unmatched bases: 8. This CDR3 comprises 15 residues. The chain's CDR3 is CASSQRTGGDTEAFF. The CDR3 DNA is TGCGCCAGCAGCCAAAGGACAGGGGGAGATACTGAAGCTTTCTTT.

This sequence joins TRBV10-1 and TRBJ2-7; D is unclear. The CDR3 sequence is 12 residues long. Trimming took off 4 bases at V and 2 bases at J, with 6 bases between the two ends. From germline, CDR1 is WNHNN and CDR2 SYGVQD (reference sequence). The CDR3 region has the DNA TGCGCCAGCAGTGGCGGCCCCTACGAGCAGTACTTC. Protein: CASSGGPYEQYF.

Ten or more counts support this clonotype. This chain uses TRBV6-5 with TRBJ1-2; TRBD1 matches at 7 bases. The CDR3 has 14 amino acids. Germline lookup yields CDR1 MNHEY and CDR2 SVGAGI. Unmatched junction bases numbered 8, after V lost 2 bases and J lost 8 bases. The CDR3 DNA reads TGTGCCAGCAGTTACGGAGACAGGGTCAACGGCTACACCTTC. Its protein is CASSYGDRVNGYTF.

The V gene is TRBV27, the J gene TRBJ2-1, with 10 bases identical to TRBD2. V was pared by 1 base and J by 2 bases, with 8 bases of the junction left unmatched. This CDR3 comprises 18 residues. Germline CDR1 and CDR2: MNHEY and SMNVEV (reference sequence). CDR3 amino acids: CASSLFSGGAVTYNEQFF. CDR3 DNA: TGTGCCAGCAGTTTATTCAGCGGGGGGGCCGTAACCTACAATGAGCAGTTCTTC.

Many counts were recorded for this clonotype. The chain uses TRBV20-1 and TRBJ2-1; 7 bases align to TRBD2. Germline V gene lookup returns CDR1 DFQATT and CDR2 SNEGSKA (reference sequence). V trimming: 8 bases; J trimming: 7 bases; junction bases outside the gene matches: 8. This CDR3 spans 12 amino acids. This CDR3 reads CSRQTSLNEQFF. The CDR3 DNA reads TGCAGTAGGCAGACTAGCTTGAATGAGCAGTTCTTC.

Many counts were recorded for this clonotype. This chain joins TRBV12-3 or TRBV12-4 and TRBJ2-5; TRBD1 agrees at 9 bases. CDR3 length: 15 amino acids. Trimming removed 6 bases from V and 4 bases from J; junction bases left unmatched: 9. CDR3 loop: CASSIGTGRGETQYF. CDR3 bases: TGTGCCAGCAGCATAGGGACAGGGAGGGGAGAGACCCAGTACTTC.

This clonotype has ten or more counts. The chain employs TRBV10-3 and TRBJ1-1, with D hard to call. CDR3 length equals 12 residues. V shed 3 bases and J shed 6 bases, with 8 bases lying between them. Germline CDR1 ENHRY, CDR2 SYGVKD. The CDR3 sequence is CAISDQAAEAFF. The CDR3 DNA follows: TGTGCCATCAGTGACCAGGCAGCTGAAGCTTTCTTT.

This clonotype was counted at least ten times. The rearrangement uses TRBV4-1 and TRBJ2-1; TRBD1 matches 12 bases. V lost 3 bases, J lost 10 bases, and 7 bases stayed unmatched. CDR3 size: 15 residues. Germline CDR1 is MGHRA and CDR2 is YSYEKL. CDR3 amino acids: CASSHGTGGRGEQFF. In DNA, the CDR3 is TGCGCCAGCAGCCATGGGACAGGGGGCCGGGGAGAGCAGTTCTTC.

The sample holds many counts of this clonotype. The gene calls are TRBV25-1 and TRBJ2-3; D may be TRBD2 (5 bases). Germline values: CDR1 MGHDK, CDR2 SYGVNS. Trimming took 6 bases from V and 2 from J, leaving 15 bases between them. This CDR3 is 15 amino acids long. CDR3 DNA sequence: TGTGCCAGCAGCCGAGGGTGGCAGTTCACAGATACGCAGTATTTT. Its protein product is CASSRGWQFTDTQYF.

Many counts were recorded for this clonotype. The V and J genes are TRBV4-3 and TRBJ2-2; TRBD1 agrees at 8 bases. V shed 0 bases, J shed 11 bases, and the junction held 20 bases outside the gene matches. Germline CDR1 is LGHNA and CDR2 is YSLEER. The CDR3 is 19 residues long. The CDR3 reads CASSQELGWGQDLARELFF. CDR3 in DNA: TGCGCCAGCAGCCAAGAACTGGGCTGGGGACAGGATCTTGCCCGTGAGCTGTTTTTT.

This clonotype was seen ten or more times. The rearrangement joins TRBV4-2 to TRBJ2-5, with D maybe TRBD2 (5 bases). Trimming cost V 0 bases and J 7 bases, with 18 bases left between them. CDR1 and CDR2 (germline): LGHNA, YNFKEQ. CDR3 length: 16 amino acids. CDR3 nucleotides: TGTGCCAGCAGCCAAGATGTTTTCGCTAGCCCCGGGACCCAGTACTTC. It specifies CASSQDVFASPGTQYF.

In this sample, this clonotype turned up many times. The chain combines TRBV5-5 with TRBJ2-1; 7 bases align to TRBD2. The V segment lost 7 bases and the J segment 4 bases; nucleotides outside the gene matches: 5. The CDR3 totals 13 residues. Germline CDR1 SGHKS, CDR2 YYEKEE (reference sequence). The CDR3 protein is CASSGGKYNEQFF. In nucleotides, the CDR3 is TGTGCCAGCTCCGGGGGGAAATACAATGAGCAGTTCTTC.

This clonotype was recorded many times. The rearrangement uses TRBV6-2 or TRBV6-3 and TRBJ1-6; tentatively, D is TRBD1 (5 bases). This CDR3 has 14 residues. The V end was cut by 6 bases, the J end by 7 bases, with 13 bases between. CDR1 and CDR2 from the germline V gene are MNHEY and SVGEGT. The CDR3 spells CASSLRDNNSPLHF. CDR3 nucleotide sequence: TGTGCCAGCAGCCTCAGGGATAACAATTCACCCCTCCACTTT.

J is TRBJ2-7 and V is TRBV12-3 or TRBV12-4; D remains unclear. The CDR3 has 13 amino acids. V shed 6 bases and J shed 7 bases, with 16 bases lying between them. The CDR3 loop reads CASSPTLGFEQYF. CDR3 in DNA: TGTGCCAGCAGCCCCACTCTAGGATTTGAGCAGTACTTC.

There are many counts of this clonotype. The gene calls are TRBV6-1 and TRBJ1-1, with 8 bases matching TRBD1. Trimming cost V 6 bases and J 1 base; bases outside gene matches: 7. Germline CDR1 reads MNHNS; CDR2 reads SASEGT. This CDR3 is 15 amino acids long. As DNA, the CDR3 is TGTGCCAGCAGCGACATAGGACAGGGGAACACTGAAGCTTTCTTT. Translation gives CASSDIGQGNTEAFF.

Many counts were recorded for this clonotype. The chain links TRBV10-1 to TRBJ2-2; D is undetermined. Trimming left V 0 bases short and J 1 base short, with 9 bases between. CDR3 size: 16 residues. Germline assignment: CDR1 WNHNN and CDR2 SYGVQD (reference sequence). The CDR3 coding sequence is TGCGCCAGCAGTGAGTCATATCCAGGGAACACCGGGGAGCTGTTTTTT. Translating it yields CASSESYPGNTGELFF.

The rearrangement links TRBV5-4 to TRBJ2-1; D gene unclear. The CDR3 length is 11 residues. Germline lookup yields CDR1 SGHNT and CDR2 YYREEE (reference sequence). V was shortened by 1 base and J by 13 bases, with 9 bases between the two germline ends. CDR3 sequence (DNA): TGTGCCAGCAGCTTGCGTGAGTCTCAGTTCTTC. It specifies CASSLRESQFF. The variable domain in full, completed from reference TRBV5-4 and TRBJ2-1, reads ETGVTQSPTHLIKTRGQQVTLRCSSQSGHNTVSWYQQALGQGPQFIFQYYREEENGRGNFPPRFSGLQFPNYSSELNVNALELDDSALYLCASSLRESQFFGPGTRLTVL.

This clonotype was seen repeatedly, ten times or more. The rearrangement uses TRBV28 and TRBJ1-1; D gene ambiguous. The CDR3 loop spans 15 amino acids. Germline V CDR1 and CDR2: MDHEN, SYDVKM. The V gene lost 3 bases and the J gene lost 6 bases, with 17 bases spanning the gap. The CDR3 DNA reads as TGTGCCAGCAGTTTCGGGGTCGTCCGTAAAGCTGAAGCTTTCTTT. Translating it yields CASSFGVVRKAEAFF.

The V gene is TRBV20-1, the J gene TRBJ2-7, with 7 bases lining up with TRBD2. V lost 4 bases and J lost 1; bases outside the gene matches: 4. The CDR3 is 13 amino acids. Germline V gene sequence: CDR1 DFQATT, CDR2 SNEGSKA (reference sequence). This CDR3 is CSAKEAGSYEQYF. The DNA for the CDR3 is TGCAGTGCTAAGGAAGCGGGGTCCTACGAGCAGTACTTC.

This clonotype was detected only once. The chain recombines TRBV7-2 with TRBJ2-5; the D gene is possibly TRBD2 (5 bases). V lost 2 bases and J 1 base, leaving 8 bases between the germline ends. The CDR3 sequence is 14 residues long. CDR1 and CDR2 (germline): SGHTA, FQGNSA. Written as DNA, the CDR3 is TGTGCCAGCAGCTTATCGGGGTTCCAAGAGACCCAGTACTTC. It codes for CASSLSGFQETQYF.

V is TRBV12-3 or TRBV12-4 and J is TRBJ1-1; 8 bases map to TRBD1. V dropped 4 bases and J dropped 4; count of bases not matched to a gene: 2. This CDR3 spans 13 amino acids. The CDR3 DNA sequence: TGTGCCAGCAGTTCCGACAGGGGCACTGAAGCTTTCTTT. Protein: CASSSDRGTEAFF.

V usage is TRBV5-6 and J usage is TRBJ2-7, with no clear D. The germline V and J ends were trimmed by 5 bases and 5 bases, with 23 bases remaining between them. Germline values: CDR1 SGHDT, CDR2 YYEEEE. This CDR3 comprises 16 residues. The CDR3 nucleotides read TGTGCCAGCAGTCCGCGTCTCTCCGGTTCAGCCCACGAGCAGTACTTC. Amino acids: CASSPRLSGSAHEQYF.

The chain joins TRBV7-2 to TRBJ2-1; D not resolved. CDR1 SGHTA and CDR2 FQGNSA come from the germline V gene. V lost 5 bases to trimming and J lost 12 bases, with 14 bases between them. This CDR3 is built from 12 residues. DNA for the CDR3: TGTGCCAGCAGCACCCTTGCTCCTCTGCAGTTCTTC. Translation: CASSTLAPLQFF. The whole variable domain, filled in from reference TRBV7-2 and TRBJ2-1, reads GAGVSQSPSNKVTEKGKDVELRCDPISGHTALYWYRQSLGQGLEFLIYFQGNSAPDKSGLPSDRFSAERTGGSVSTLTIQRTQQEDSAVYLCASSTLAPLQFFGPGTRLTVL.